A selection of T cell receptor beta chains follows, all from one sample in a study of CD8+ T cells in alopecia areata. The protocol was immunoSEQ multiplex PCR, while the TCRdb copy is restricted to in-frame clones and leaves out a portion. The table lists some 170,000 clones, just over 65% of them singletons. The sample consisted of CD8+ T cells sorted from blood, taken at week 0. Every receptor here comes from a human donor with alopecia areata. The CDR3 runs from the conserved cysteine through the conserved F or W. Fields, in order: J gene, V gene, D gene, clone size, CDR3 DNA, CDR3 protein. D genes are given only for firm matches. Size is stated for part of the rows, as once, few or many counts, or as a class when the clone is expanded.

J gene: TRBJ2-3; V gene: TRBV13; D gene: TRBD1; clone size: -; CDR3 DNA: TGTGCCAGCAGCTCCCGGACAGGGCTATCCGATACGCAGTATTTT; CDR3 protein: CASSSRTGLSDTQYF
J gene: TRBJ2-7; V gene: TRBV18; D gene: -; clone size: -; CDR3 DNA: TGTGCCAGCTCAACAACAGGGCTTGAGCAGTACTTC; CDR3 protein: CASSTTGLEQYF
J gene: TRBJ1-2; V gene: TRBV14; D gene: -; clone size: -; CDR3 DNA: TGTGCCAGCAGCCAAGATCTCGGGATACGGGATGGCTACACCTTC; CDR3 protein: CASSQDLGIRDGYTF
J gene: TRBJ2-3; V gene: TRBV9; D gene: -; clone size: -; CDR3 DNA: TGTGCCAGCAGCGTATTCCCAGGTACGCAGTATTTT; CDR3 protein: CASSVFPGTQYF
J gene: TRBJ1-2; V gene: TRBV25-1; D gene: -; clone size: -; CDR3 DNA: TGTGCCAGCTCCAGAGGAGGTGGCTACACCTTC; CDR3 protein: CASSRGGGYTF
J gene: TRBJ2-6; V gene: TRBV7-8; D gene: -; clone size: -; CDR3 DNA: TGTGCCAGCAGCTTAGGGGACGGATACTCTGGGGCCAACGTCCTGACTTTC; CDR3 protein: CASSLGDGYSGANVLTF
J gene: TRBJ2-7; V gene: TRBV29-1; D gene: -; clone size: few; CDR3 DNA: TGCAGCGTTGTACTGCCACAGGGAACCTACGAGCAGTACTTC; CDR3 protein: CSVVLPQGTYEQYF
J gene: TRBJ1-5; V gene: TRBV13; D gene: -; clone size: -; CDR3 DNA: TGTGCCAGCAGCCTCGGCGCAGGCAATCAGCCCCAGCATTTT; CDR3 protein: CASSLGAGNQPQHF
J gene: TRBJ2-1; V gene: TRBV7-9; D gene: -; clone size: few; CDR3 DNA: TGTGCCAGCAGCTTAGTCATGAATGAGCAGTTCTTC; CDR3 protein: CASSLVMNEQFF
J gene: TRBJ1-4; V gene: TRBV4-1; D gene: TRBD1; clone size: -; CDR3 DNA: TGCGCCAGCAGCCAAGTGGGACAGCGAACTAATGAAAAACTGTTTTTT; CDR3 protein: CASSQVGQRTNEKLFF
J gene: TRBJ2-7; V gene: TRBV9; D gene: -; clone size: -; CDR3 DNA: TGTGCCAGCTCGGACGGAACCGACTACGAGCAGTACTTC; CDR3 protein: CASSDGTDYEQYF
J gene: TRBJ2-1; V gene: TRBV5-1; D gene: -; clone size: -; CDR3 DNA: TGCGCCACCCTGGGGGGAGAGTTCTTC; CDR3 protein: CATLGGEFF
J gene: TRBJ1-1; V gene: TRBV4-1; D gene: -; clone size: -; CDR3 DNA: TGCGCCAGCAGCCAAGATGGGAGGGGGAACACTGAAGCTTTCTTT; CDR3 protein: CASSQDGRGNTEAFF
J gene: TRBJ2-1; V gene: TRBV30; D gene: TRBD1; clone size: -; CDR3 DNA: TGTGCCTGCCCTACCGGGACAGGCATGAACAATGAGCAGTTCTTC; CDR3 protein: CACPTGTGMNNEQFF
J gene: TRBJ2-1; V gene: TRBV28; D gene: -; clone size: -; CDR3 DNA: TGTGCCAGCAGTTTATGGTGGGGGGAAGGCTCCTACAATGAGCAGTTCTTC; CDR3 protein: CASSLWWGEGSYNEQFF
J gene: TRBJ2-7; V gene: TRBV13; D gene: -; clone size: -; CDR3 DNA: TGTGCCAGCAGCACCCGTTCCGGGAGCGAGCAGTACTTC; CDR3 protein: CASSTRSGSEQYF
J gene: TRBJ1-1; V gene: TRBV5-1; D gene: -; clone size: few; CDR3 DNA: TGCGCCAGCAGCCAGAACACTGAAGCTTTCTTT; CDR3 protein: CASSQNTEAFF
J gene: TRBJ1-2; V gene: TRBV6-6; D gene: -; clone size: -; CDR3 DNA: TGTGCCAGCAGCCCGTGGTTGGGTAGCTACACCTTC; CDR3 protein: CASSPWLGSYTF